A single sample gave rise to the 32 T cell receptor beta chains below, sequenced in a study of cytomegalovirus exposure and HLA in healthy donors. PCR used 60 Vbeta primers and 13 Jbeta primers. TCRdb's table, derived via immunoSEQ multiplex PCR, lists solely in-frame clones and lacks some. This sample has roughly 130,000 clones, with 70% to 85% found just once. Sequencing used PBMCs. The receptors here all came from a middle-aged man in good health and CMV-seronegative.

This clone has just one count. The chain has TRBV2 and TRBJ1-1; the D is unclear. There are 13 residues in the CDR3. Germline V lookup: CDR1 SNHLY, CDR2 FYNNEI. Trimming took off 3 bases at V and 1 base at J, with 6 bases between the two ends. DNA for the CDR3: TGTGCCAGCAGTGATCGGAGGAACACTGAAGCTTTCTTT. Amino acid sequence: CASSDRRNTEAFF.

The V gene is TRBV2, the J gene TRBJ1-4; D is uncertain. CDR3 size: 12 residues. Per germline, CDR1 SNHLY and CDR2 FYNNEI. Trimming took 7 bases from V and 5 from J, leaving 8 bases between them. CDR3: CASMPQNEKLFF. The CDR3 nucleotides are TGTGCCAGCATGCCACAGAATGAAAAACTGTTTTTT.

The rearrangement uses TRBV2 and TRBJ1-3, with TRBD1 matching 7 bases. Germline assignment: CDR1 SNHLY and CDR2 FYNNEI. The CDR3 spans 17 residues. V lost 3 bases and J lost 0; bases outside the gene matches: 8. CDR3 coding DNA: TGTGCCAGCAGTGACCCGGGACAGTGGAACTCTGGAAACACCATATATTTT. It specifies CASSDPGQWNSGNTIYF.

V and J are TRBV19 and TRBJ2-7; D is perhaps TRBD1 (6 bases). The CDR3 is 16 residues long. V was cut by 1 base and J by 0 bases, with 13 bases left in between. The germline CDR1 and CDR2 sequences are LNHDA and SQIVND (reference sequence). This CDR3 reads CASSIAGQGISYEQYF. In nucleotides, the CDR3 is TGTGCCAGTAGTATAGCGGGGCAGGGGATCTCCTACGAGCAGTACTTC.

J is TRBJ2-5 and V is TRBV7-9, with D unresolved. The V gene lost 3 bases and the J gene lost 2 bases, with 7 bases spanning the gap. In germline, CDR1 is SEHNR, CDR2 FQNEAQ (reference sequence). The CDR3 totals 13 residues. The chain's CDR3 is CASSFTAQETQYF. The CDR3 DNA reads as TGTGCCAGCAGCTTCACAGCTCAAGAGACCCAGTACTTC.

This rearrangement joins TRBV5-4 to TRBJ1-1; 7 bases fit TRBD1. Trimming cost V 3 bases and J 4 bases; bases outside gene matches: 6. This CDR3 region has 14 residues. CDR1 is SGHNT, CDR2 YYREEE, per germline (reference sequence). The CDR3 spells CASSWGQGVTEAFF. The CDR3 nucleotides are TGTGCCAGCAGCTGGGGTCAGGGGGTCACTGAAGCTTTCTTT.

The chain links TRBV25-1 to TRBJ2-7; D perhaps matches TRBD1 (6 bases). This CDR3 comprises 12 residues. V lost 9 bases and J lost 2, with 11 bases in between. Germline V gene lookup returns CDR1 MGHDK and CDR2 SYGVNS. The CDR3 sequence is CASQGQTYEQYF. The CDR3 DNA reads TGTGCCAGTCAGGGGCAGACCTACGAGCAGTACTTC.

This rearrangement joins TRBV28 to TRBJ1-1; D uncertain. This CDR3 is built from 12 residues. The ends were cut back, 8 bases at V and 3 bases at J, with 10 bases in the middle. Germline V gives CDR1 MDHEN, CDR2 SYDVKM. CDR3 nucleotide sequence: TGTGCCAGCGCCCGTCGGGACACTGAAGCTTTCTTT. Its translation: CASARRDTEAFF. Full variable domain (rest looked up from reference TRBV28 and TRBJ1-1): DVKVTQSSRYLVKRTGEKVFLECVQDMDHENMFWYRQDPGLGLRLIYFSYDVKMKEKGDIPEGYSVSREKKERFSLILESASTNQTSMYLCASARRDTEAFFGQGTRLTVV.

V is TRBV4-2 and J is TRBJ2-3; 7 bases fit TRBD2. CDR1 and CDR2 (germline): LGHNA, YNFKEQ. With V trimmed by 0 bases and J by 1 base, 4 bases remained unmatched. The CDR3 is made up of 16 amino acids. The CDR3: CASSQDGAGGTDTQYF. The DNA for the CDR3 is TGTGCCAGCAGCCAAGATGGGGCGGGGGGCACAGATACGCAGTATTTT.

This chain uses TRBV19 with TRBJ1-6, with 11 bases lining up with TRBD1. The V segment lost 6 bases and the J segment 9 bases; nucleotides outside the gene matches: 7. Per the germline V gene, CDR1 is LNHDA and CDR2 is SQIVND (reference sequence). The CDR3 totals 15 residues. This CDR3 reads CASSDTGQGVSPLHF. The CDR3, as DNA: TGTGCCAGTAGCGATACGGGACAGGGGGTTTCACCCCTCCACTTT.

V is TRBV5-6 and J is TRBJ1-2, with 11 bases lining up with TRBD1. V was clipped by 4 bases and J by 4 bases; unmatched bases: 9. Germline V CDR1 and CDR2: SGHDT, YYEEEE. The CDR3 runs to 16 residues. The CDR3: CASSKPRDRGVYGYTF. The CDR3 region has the DNA TGTGCCAGCAGCAAACCCCGGGACAGGGGGGTCTATGGCTACACCTTC.

The count of this clone is one. The chain joins TRBV27 to TRBJ1-4; 9 bases match TRBD1. Germline trimming cut 2 bases from V and 7 bases from J; bases unmatched to any gene: 8. The CDR3 is 16 amino acids. The germline V gene has CDR1 MNHEY and CDR2 SMNVEV (reference sequence). The CDR3 is CASSLLPGTGPEKLFF. For the CDR3, the DNA is TGTGCCAGCAGTTTACTCCCCGGGACAGGGCCTGAAAAACTGTTTTTT. Filled out from reference TRBV27 and TRBJ1-4, the complete variable domain reads EAQVTQNPRYLITVTGKKLTVTCSQNMNHEYMSWYRQDPGLGLRQIYYSMNVEVTDKGDVPEGYKVSRKEKRNFPLILESPSPNQTSLYFCASSLLPGTGPEKLFFGSGTQLSVL.

This chain joins TRBV10-2 and TRBJ1-5; possibly TRBD1 for D (5 bases). In germline, CDR1 is WSHSY, CDR2 SAAADI. The CDR3 runs 15 residues. Trimming cost V 2 bases and J 0 bases, with 8 bases left between them. The DNA of the CDR3 is TGCGCCAGCAGTGAGACAGGTAGTAGCAATCAGCCCCAGCATTTT. This codes for CASSETGSSNQPQHF.

V gene TRBV6-5 combines with J gene TRBJ2-7, with D possibly TRBD2 on 6 matching bases. Germline CDR1 MNHEY, CDR2 SVGAGI. Trimming took 2 bases from V and 2 from J, leaving 7 bases between them. This CDR3 contains 13 residues. CDR3: CASSYTGAYEQYF. The CDR3 nucleotides read TGTGCCAGCAGTTACACGGGAGCCTACGAGCAGTACTTC.

This clone was seen more than once but under ten times. The gene calls are TRBV15 and TRBJ2-5; no definite D call. The CDR3 totals 11 residues. Trimming removed 5 bases from V and 7 bases from J, with 8 bases in between. CDR1 and CDR2 (germline): LNHNV, YYDKDF (reference sequence). For the CDR3, the DNA is TGTGCCACCAGCGAGAGAACGACCCAGTACTTC. Translation: CATSERTTQYF.

This chain links TRBV7-2 with TRBJ2-5, with 7 bases identical to TRBD1. V lost 3 bases, J lost 0 bases, and 1 base stayed unmatched. CDR3 length: 14 residues. Per the germline V gene, CDR1 is SGHTA and CDR2 is FQGNSA. The CDR3 DNA is TGTGCCAGCAGCTTTCAGGGGGACCAAGAGACCCAGTACTTC. Translating gives CASSFQGDQETQYF.

The V call is TRBV6-1, the J call TRBJ2-7, with 8 nucleotides matching TRBD2. The CDR3 has 15 residues. Germline V gene sequence: CDR1 MNHNS, CDR2 SASEGT. Losses at the gene ends were 8 bases for V and 3 bases for J; bases not matched to a gene: 12. CDR3 in amino acids: CASLYGTSQIYEQYF. The CDR3 bases are TGTGCCAGCCTCTACGGGACTAGTCAGATCTACGAGCAGTACTTC.

This clone has a single count. The chain links TRBV5-4 to TRBJ1-2; 8 nucleotides align to TRBD1. Trimming removed 0 bases from V and 1 base from J; junction bases left unmatched: 8. The CDR3 is 17 amino acids. Per germline, CDR1 SGHNT and CDR2 YYREEE (reference sequence). The DNA of the CDR3 is TGTGCCAGCAGCTTGGTTGGACAGGGAATAAATAACTATGGCTACACCTTC. It codes for CASSLVGQGINNYGYTF.

CDR3 in DNA: TGTGCCAGCAGGACCGCAGGGTTGTCCTATGGCTACACCTTC. This sequence encodes CASRTAGLSYGYTF. J is TRBJ1-2 and V is TRBV7-2, with a weak D call TRBD1 (5 bases). CDR3 length: 14 amino acids. CDR1 and CDR2 (germline): SGHTA, FQGNSA. V was cut by 6 bases and J by 4 bases, with 15 bases left in between.

This chain joins TRBV5-1 and TRBJ2-7, with TRBD2 matching 11 bases. V lost 3 bases, J lost 2 bases, and 1 base stayed unmatched. The CDR3 sequence is 14 residues long. Germline CDR1 SGHRS, CDR2 YFSETQ. This CDR3 reads CASSSGLAAYEQYF. The CDR3, as DNA: TGCGCCAGCAGCTCGGGACTAGCGGCCTACGAGCAGTACTTC.

CDR3 nucleotides: TGTGCCAGCAGCCTCGGACTGAGCCCCTTATCTTCCGAGCAGTACTTC. The encoded protein is CASSLGLSPLSSEQYF. The rearrangement uses TRBV7-9 and TRBJ2-7; possible D gene TRBD2, 5 bases. Germline CDR1 is SEHNR and CDR2 is FQNEAQ (reference sequence). The CDR3 covers 16 residues. Trimming pared 5 bases from V and 6 bases from J, leaving 23 bases between.

A few counts support this clone. The chain recombines TRBV19 with TRBJ2-7; 9 bases are a match to TRBD1. CDR3 size: 14 residues. J gave up 4 bases and V 3 bases, and 4 bases lay outside the gene matches. Looked up from germline, CDR1 is LNHDA and CDR2 is SQIVND (reference sequence). CDR3 residues: CASSIGDRVYEQYF. DNA of the CDR3: TGTGCCAGTAGTATCGGGGACAGGGTTTACGAGCAGTACTTC.

The chain is built from TRBV30 and TRBJ2-5; 11 bases line up with TRBD1. The J call may be mistaken, given a closer DNA end match to TRBJ2-7. Germline CDR1 reads GTSNPN; CDR2 reads SVGIG (reference sequence). The CDR3 sequence is 14 residues long. In DNA form, the CDR3 reads TGTGCCTGGAGTCTAGGACAGGGGGCGCGCGAGCAGTACTTC. Residues: CAWSLGQGAREQYF.

This clone was detected once. V gene TRBV5-1 combines with J gene TRBJ2-3; 8 nucleotides agree with TRBD2. The V and J ends lost 3 bases and 1 base, in that order; junction bases with no gene match: 7. The CDR3 covers 16 residues. Germline V CDR1 and CDR2: SGHRS, YFSETQ. CDR3: CASSSLSGAGTDTQYF. As DNA, the CDR3 is TGCGCCAGCAGCTCCCTTAGCGGGGCTGGCACAGATACGCAGTATTTT.

As regards this clone: This same CDR3 is encoded by further DNA sequences in the sample. The gene calls are TRBV6-6 and TRBJ2-7; D is unresolved. CDR3 length equals 14 residues. Trimming left V 6 bases short and J 2 bases short, with 14 bases between. CDR1 and CDR2 (germline): MNHNY, SVGAGI (reference sequence). The CDR3 is CASSDGFAPYEQYF. The CDR3 DNA reads TGTGCCAGCAGCGACGGGTTTGCCCCCTACGAGCAGTACTTC.

The chain is built from TRBV4-1 and TRBJ2-7; TRBD2 agrees at 7 bases. CDR1 is MGHRA, CDR2 YSYEKL, per germline. The CDR3 contains 15 residues. V lost 1 base and J lost 2; bases outside the gene matches: 5. CDR3 DNA sequence: TGCGCCAGCAGCCAAGTTCCGGGGGGAACCTACGAGCAGTACTTC. Protein: CASSQVPGGTYEQYF.

V is TRBV2 and J is TRBJ1-1; no clear D gene. From germline, CDR1 is SNHLY and CDR2 FYNNEI. The CDR3 contains 12 residues. V gave up 7 bases and J gave up 4 bases, with 10 bases separating them. The CDR3 reads CASILISTEAFF. The CDR3 coding sequence is TGTGCCAGCATACTGATTTCCACTGAAGCTTTCTTT.

The chain links TRBV5-1 to TRBJ1-6, with TRBD1 identical over 8 bases. The germline CDR1 and CDR2 sequences are SGHRS and YFSETQ. The CDR3 consists of 14 residues. J gave up 10 bases and V 3 bases, and 6 bases lay outside the gene matches. This CDR3 is CASSSWTGWSPLHF. The CDR3 DNA reads as TGCGCCAGCAGCTCGTGGACAGGGTGGTCACCCCTCCACTTT.

The V call is TRBV19, the J call TRBJ2-5, with D possibly matching TRBD1 (6 bases). Germline CDR1 reads LNHDA; CDR2 reads SQIVND (reference sequence). The CDR3 length is 13 residues. Trimming pared 3 bases from V and 5 bases from J, leaving 10 bases between. In DNA form, the CDR3 reads TGTGCCAGTAGTATGATCCAGGGGGAGACCCAGTACTTC. Encoded protein: CASSMIQGETQYF.

This clone was found once. The genes are TRBV5-1 and TRBJ1-5; TRBD1 aligns across 8 bases. CDR3 length: 14 residues. The V and J ends lost 4 bases and 7 bases, in that order; junction bases with no gene match: 7. The germline gives CDR1 SGHRS, CDR2 YFSETQ. The CDR3 coding sequence is TGCGCCAGCAGCCCACAGGGGGGAGGCCAGCCCCAGCATTTT. Encoded protein: CASSPQGGGQPQHF.

In its sample, this clone was seen once. The chain uses TRBV18 and TRBJ1-5; 11 bases map to TRBD1. The V and J ends lost 6 bases and 6 bases, in that order; junction bases with no gene match: 7. CDR3 size: 15 residues. In germline, CDR1 is KGHSH, CDR2 LQKENI. CDR3 bases: TGTGCCAGCTCCCCCGGGACAGGGGGTGGTCAGCCCCAGCATTTT. It is translated as CASSPGTGGGQPQHF.

The chain carries TRBV5-1 and TRBJ1-3, with D hard to call. The germline V gene has CDR1 SGHRS and CDR2 YFSETQ. The CDR3 loop spans 14 amino acids. V was trimmed by 5 bases and J by 4 bases, leaving 13 bases between them. In DNA, the CDR3 is TGCGCCAGCAGGATGGCAGGAAGAGGAAACACCATATATTTT. Its protein product is CASRMAGRGNTIYF.